This T cell receptor beta chain is from a study of T cell responses to AZD1222 COVID-19 vaccine. Study-wide results and limits: In a largely white British group with more females than males, clonal diversity was possibly underestimated. Spike-specific TCR breadth and depth both grew after two AZD1222 doses.

V dropped 3 bases and J dropped 4 bases, with 7 bases sitting between them. CDR1 KGHSH and CDR2 LQKENI come from the germline V gene. This CDR3 contains 13 residues. A note on this clone: What it binds is not known. The sample has other DNA sequences that encode this CDR3 too.

Here immunoSEQ multiplex PCR was the method, and the copy in TCRdb shows in-frame clones only, minus some. The table shows fewer than 250,000 clones, with approximately 92% occurring only once. The chain combines TRBV18 with TRBJ1-5, with D perhaps TRBD1 (5 bases). This sample comprised peripheral blood, obtained on day 0 of AZD1222 vaccination. This TCR was sampled from an adult in good health. The CDR3 sequence is CASSPGENQPQHF. DNA of the CDR3: TGTGCCAGCTCACCGGGGGAAAATCAGCCCCAGCATTTT.